The next 5 T cell receptor beta chains were all read from a single sample in a study of cytomegalovirus exposure and HLA in healthy donors. The PCR contained 60 Vbeta and 13 Jbeta primers. Sequenced by immunoSEQ multiplex PCR; TCRdb stores in-frame clones only, minus some. In the table there are approximately 110,000 clones, approximately 80% of which are singletons. The sequenced sample was PBMCs. The receptors stem from a human donor in good health.

This clone was counted once. The V gene is TRBV5-4, the J gene TRBJ2-1; 8 bases line up with TRBD1. Germline assignment: CDR1 SGHNT and CDR2 YYREEE (reference sequence). The V segment lost 4 bases and the J segment 4 bases; nucleotides outside the gene matches: 10. The CDR3 has 16 residues. CDR3 amino acids: CASSPSRTGPYNEQFF. In DNA form, the CDR3 reads TGTGCCAGCAGCCCCTCTCGGACAGGGCCTTACAATGAGCAGTTCTTC.

The gene calls are TRBV12-5 and TRBJ2-2; TRBD1 matches 7 bases. The CDR3 is made up of 15 amino acids. CDR1 and CDR2 (germline): LGHNT, FRNRAP. With 5 bases clipped from V and 5 bases from J, the junction kept 8 bases outside the gene matches. CDR3 nucleotides: TGTGCTAGTGGTCCCCTCGGACAGGCAACCGGGGAGCTGTTTTTT. Its protein product is CASGPLGQATGELFF.

V usage is TRBV2 and J usage is TRBJ1-1, with a possible D match to TRBD1 (6 bases). Looked up from germline, CDR1 is SNHLY and CDR2 is FYNNEI. The CDR3 is made up of 14 amino acids. The V gene lost 0 bases and the J gene lost 11 bases, with 16 bases spanning the gap. The CDR3 DNA reads as TGTGCCAGCAGTGAAGCAGGGGGGAGGGCCCAGGCTTTCTTT. This encodes CASSEAGGRAQAFF.

V is TRBV18 and J is TRBJ2-7; 11 bases line up with TRBD2. J was trimmed by 1 base and V by 6 bases; bases with no gene match: 8. CDR1 KGHSH and CDR2 LQKENI come from the germline V gene. The CDR3 has 16 amino acids. The CDR3 sequence is CASSRNSGRASYEQYF. CDR3 sequence (DNA): TGTGCCAGCTCTCGTAATAGCGGGAGGGCATCCTACGAGCAGTACTTC.

The chain is built from TRBV30 and TRBJ1-2; the D is unclear. The germline V gene has CDR1 GTSNPN and CDR2 SVGIG (reference sequence). V shed 0 bases and J shed 8 bases, with 10 bases lying between them. CDR3 length equals 12 residues. As DNA, the CDR3 is TGTGCCTGGAGTGTACAGAAGTGGGGCTACACCTTC. Protein: CAWSVQKWGYTF.